The clone carrying this T cell receptor beta chain was counted between two and nine times. Then a second PCR, running roughly 7 to 11 cycles, was carried out with a sample-barcoded 5' primer and a J-beta primer mix. MiXCR, run by TCRdb on the 5' RACE reads, gives a single entry per CDR3 protein. The repertoire consists of approximately 800,000 distinct CDR3 sequences, with roughly three fifths occurring once and the leading ten covering roughly 24%. The data stem from a study of blood T cells in healthy people across ages. CDR3 size: 16 residues. With 3 bases clipped from V and 0 bases from J, the junction kept 8 bases outside the gene matches. The V gene's germline CDR1 is SQVTM and CDR2 ANQGSEA. Whenever a sample was processed, at least 6 million PBMCs were isolated.

This receptor was obtained from a man in his forties in good health. The chain employs TRBV29-1 and TRBJ2-3; TRBD2 matches 8 bases. Sequencing input: blood. In nucleotides, the CDR3 is TGCAGCGTTGATTCCCCCGGGAGGGCTAGCACAGATACGCAGTATTTT. Protein sequence: CSVDSPGRASTDTQYF.